These T cell receptor beta chains were read from a single sample in a study of T-cell memory formation after mild COVID-19. TCRdb independently ran MiXCR on the 5' RACE reads; one entry per CDR3 protein. The repertoire holds approximately 230,000 distinct CDR3 sequences, with around 17% as singletons. Sequenced sample: PBMCs or a T cell subset sorted from them (not recorded which). The receptors were sampled from a man aged 18 to 30 who had mild COVID-19 (a few samples of this study predate the infection). Cell type and time point are not known. The CDR3 runs from the conserved cysteine through the conserved F or W. A D gene is named only where the DNA matches it firmly. Rows give clone size only sometimes, using once, few, many, or a class for an expanded clone.

clone_size j_call d_call v_call cdr3_aa cdr3_nt
NA TRBJ2-1 TRBD2 TRBV28 CASVTSGGANEQFF TGTGCCAGTGTGACTAGCGGGGGGGCGAATGAGCAGTTCTTC
once TRBJ2-3 TRBD1 TRBV6-6 CASSKRQGLGTDTQYF TGTGCCAGCAGCAAAAGACAGGGTCTCGGCACAGATACGCAGTATTTT
NA TRBJ2-1 TRBD2 TRBV9 CASSPAGGALGLAHEQFF TGTGCCAGCTCTCCCGCGGGGGGGGCGCTGGGACTAGCACATGAGCAGTTCTTC
NA TRBJ2-5 NA TRBV7-9 CASSGMGLQETQYF TGTGCCAGCAGCGGAATGGGCTTGCAAGAGACCCAGTACTTC
NA TRBJ1-1 NA TRBV7-2 CASSLTALNTEAFF TGTGCCAGCAGCTTAACAGCCTTGAACACTGAAGCTTTCTTT
many TRBJ1-6 TRBD1 TRBV20-1 CSATTAGTGRSPLHF TGCAGTGCTACTACAGCCGGGACAGGGCGCTCACCCCTCCACTTT
many TRBJ1-2 NA TRBV10-3 CAISGSGTPLGGYTF TGTGCCATCAGTGGGTCCGGGACACCCCTTGGTGGCTACACCTTC
NA TRBJ2-5 NA TRBV10-2 CASSQSGYQETQYF TGCGCCAGCAGTCAGAGCGGGTATCAAGAGACCCAGTACTTC
many TRBJ2-3 NA TRBV7-2 CASRRFTDTQYF TGTGCCAGCAGGAGATTCACAGATACGCAGTATTTT
NA TRBJ2-5 NA TRBV7-2 CASSFNGLVAQYF TGTGCCAGCAGCTTCAACGGTCTAGTGGCCCAGTACTTC
NA TRBJ2-5 NA TRBV9 CASSVGTYQETQYF TGTGCCAGCAGCGTAGGGACATACCAAGAGACCCAGTACTTC
many TRBJ2-5 TRBD2 TRBV7-2 CASSLWLAGGETQYF TGTGCCAGCAGCTTATGGCTAGCGGGGGGAGAGACCCAGTACTTC
few TRBJ1-5 NA TRBV27 CASSLFGQLNQPQHF TGTGCCAGCAGTTTATTCGGACAGCTAAATCAGCCCCAGCATTTT
many TRBJ1-1 NA TRBV12-3/TRBV12-4 CASSLALGEAFF TGTGCCAGCAGTTTAGCGCTAGGGGAAGCTTTCTTT
NA TRBJ1-2 TRBD1 TRBV20-1 CSASRGPGYTF TGCAGTGCTTCCAGGGGGCCTGGCTACACCTTC
NA TRBJ2-7 TRBD1 TRBV3-1 CASSQGPTGGYEQYF TGTGCCAGCAGCCAAGGCCCCACAGGGGGCTACGAGCAGTACTTC
many TRBJ2-3 NA TRBV7-2 CASSLQASADTQYF TGTGCCAGCAGCTTACAGGCTAGTGCAGATACGCAGTATTTT
NA TRBJ1-5 NA TRBV12-3/TRBV12-4 CASSFRSQNQPQHF TGTGCCAGCAGTTTCCGGTCCCAGAATCAGCCCCAGCATTTT
few TRBJ2-1 NA TRBV5-1 CASATSGGIAYNEQFF TGCGCCAGTGCTACGTCCGGGGGTATAGCCTACAATGAGCAGTTCTTC
few TRBJ2-1 NA TRBV5-5 CASSLPNSYEQFF TGTGCCAGCAGCCTACCGAACAGCTATGAGCAGTTCTTC
NA TRBJ1-2 NA TRBV7-2 CASSYSGGYYGYTF TGTGCCAGCAGCTACTCCGGGGGTTACTATGGCTACACCTTC
few TRBJ2-3 NA TRBV7-2 CASSPLVGTDTQYF TGTGCCAGCAGCCCACTGGTAGGCACAGATACGCAGTATTTT
NA TRBJ1-1 NA TRBV5-1 CASSLSAGEWAEAFF TGCGCCAGCAGCTTGTCAGCAGGGGAATGGGCTGAAGCTTTCTTT
many TRBJ2-3 TRBD1 TRBV5-1 CASSLDTGQYTDTQYF TGCGCCAGCAGCTTGGATACGGGACAGTACACAGATACGCAGTATTTT
NA TRBJ1-2 NA TRBV24-1 CATSAGNYGYTF TGTGCCACCAGCGCTGGGAATTATGGCTACACCTTC
NA TRBJ1-4 NA TRBV7-9 CASSYDGNNEKLFF TGTGCCAGCAGCTATGACGGCAATAATGAAAAACTGTTTTTT
NA TRBJ1-5 TRBD1 TRBV2 CASAGQVGNQPQHF TGTGCCAGCGCTGGACAGGTAGGCAATCAGCCCCAGCATTTT
NA TRBJ2-2 NA TRBV7-9 CASSGLAGELFF TGTGCCAGCAGTGGGCTCGCCGGGGAGCTGTTTTTT
NA TRBJ2-2 NA TRBV7-9 CASRSWGNLNTGELFF TGTGCCAGCAGGTCCTGGGGCAATCTGAACACCGGGGAGCTGTTTTTT
many TRBJ1-2 TRBD1 TRBV12-3/TRBV12-4 CASSPDRGSYGYTF TGTGCCAGCAGCCCGGACAGGGGAAGCTATGGCTACACCTTC
NA TRBJ2-5 NA TRBV12-3/TRBV12-4 CASSRRGREETQYF TGTGCCAGCAGTCGAAGGGGCAGGGAGGAGACCCAGTACTTC
many TRBJ2-2 NA TRBV12-3/TRBV12-4 CASSLRIGPGELFF TGTGCCAGCAGTTTAAGGATAGGGCCCGGGGAGCTGTTTTTT
NA TRBJ2-3 TRBD2 TRBV7-9 CASSSLAGGQYF TGTGCCAGCAGCTCGCTAGCGGGGGGGCAGTATTTT
few TRBJ2-2 NA TRBV5-5 CASSLDRWGELFF TGTGCCAGCAGCTTGGACAGGTGGGGGGAGCTGTTTTTT
NA TRBJ2-1 TRBD1 TRBV6-5 CASSYGDRINNEQFF TGTGCCAGCAGTTACGGGGACAGGATAAACAATGAGCAGTTCTTC
few TRBJ2-5 NA TRBV5-1 CASSRGQLEETQYF TGCGCCAGCAGCCGAGGACAGTTAGAAGAGACCCAGTACTTC
NA TRBJ1-1 NA TRBV10-3 CAMRGFNAEAFF TGTGCCATGAGAGGGTTTAACGCTGAAGCTTTCTTT
few TRBJ2-1 NA TRBV7-9 CASSYRNNEQFF TGTGCCAGCAGCTACAGAAACAATGAGCAGTTCTTC
NA TRBJ2-1 TRBD1 TRBV7-2 CASSPGTGGKQFF TGTGCCAGCAGCCCCGGGACAGGGGGCAAGCAGTTCTTC
NA TRBJ1-1 NA TRBV19 CASSARGLRDNSRNTEAFF TGTGCCAGTAGTGCCCGTGGTCTACGGGACAACTCCAGGAACACTGAAGCTTTCTTT
NA TRBJ2-1 TRBD2 TRBV12-3/TRBV12-4 CASGHVSGARNEQFF TGTGCCAGCGGCCATGTTAGCGGGGCCAGGAATGAGCAGTTCTTC
few TRBJ1-2 NA TRBV4-3 CASSPGYGSNYGYTF TGCGCCAGCAGCCCGGGATACGGCTCCAACTATGGCTACACCTTC
few TRBJ2-7 NA TRBV7-6 CASSLVAPGASYEQYF TGTGCCAGCAGCTTAGTGGCCCCGGGGGCCTCCTACGAGCAGTACTTC
NA TRBJ2-1 TRBD1 TRBV20-1 CSARLEIPGQARSSYNEQFF TGCAGTGCTAGGCTTGAGATCCCCGGACAGGCGCGGAGCTCCTACAATGAGCAGTTCTTC
few TRBJ1-1 NA TRBV7-9 CASSLGVAVGGRAFF TGTGCCAGCAGCTTAGGGGTCGCCGTGGGGGGGCGAGCTTTCTTT